The 3 T cell receptor beta chains in this list originate from one sample, sequenced in a study of T cells expressing NK-cell markers. After re-calling the 5' RACE reads, TCRdb lists one entry per CDR3 protein, DNA absent. Its table records 150,000 to 180,000 distinct CDR3 sequences. Sequenced input: blood T cells: a sorted CD56 or NKG2C T cell subset, CD4+ or CD8+ T cells, or bulk PBMC T cells (not recorded which). Every receptor here comes from a woman aged 45-60 years in good health.

This chain joins TRBV7-2 and TRBJ1-4; TCRdb returns TRBD1, unconfirmable since there is no DNA. Germline assignment: CDR1 SGHTA and CDR2 FQGNSA. The CDR3 is 14 residues long. The CDR3 region is CASSLDRTEQKLFF. Full variable domain (missing parts from reference TRBV7-2 and TRBJ1-4): GAGVSQSPSNKVTEKGKDVELRCDPISGHTALYWYRQSLGQGLEFLIYFQGNSAPDKSGLPSDRFSAERTGGSVSTLTIQRTQQEDSAVYLCASSLDRTEQKLFFGSGTQLSVL.

The chain is built from TRBV29-1 and TRBJ2-1; with no DNA, the TCRdb D assignment of TRBD2 cannot be verified. The CDR3 totals 17 residues. Germline V gene sequence: CDR1 SQVTM, CDR2 ANQGSEA. The CDR3 sequence is CSVEDKTSGRAGDEQFF.

The rearrangement links TRBV5-1 to TRBJ1-5; without DNA, the TCRdb call of TRBD1 cannot be checked. Germline V gene sequence: CDR1 SGHRS, CDR2 YFSETQ. The CDR3 has 14 residues. Here the CDR3 reads CASSRDSPDQPQHF.